This TCR beta chain was identified in a study of T cells in Graves' hyperthyroidism and ophthalmopathy. Findings of the study overall: Ophthalmopathy and stable hyperthyroidism were separated by a 13 V-J model.

Graves' hyperthyroidism was deemed stable absent ophthalmopathy progression within 18 months. This CDR3 contains 16 residues. Germline loops: CDR1 SEHNR, CDR2 FQNEAQ (reference sequence). Between the trimmed V and J ends, which lost 0 bases and 4 bases, there was a span of 16 bases. Authors of the study amplified TCR beta CDR3 regions from RNA transcripts. Researchers ran a first-round RT-PCR on the TCR CDR3 using the HTBI primer set. TCRdb processed the multiplex PCR reads anew with MiXCR; each CDR3 protein has one entry. Seen here are around 690,000 distinct CDR3 sequences, roughly 17% observed once, and the top ten hold around 15%. Remarks on this clonotype: Antigen unknown. The final CDR3 position lacks the conserved phenylalanine or tryptophan, pointing to a likely read error.

Sequences were obtained from blood. V usage is TRBV7-9 and J usage is TRBJ2-7, with a weak D call TRBD1 (5 bases). The clonotype was recovered from a man aged 45-65 years with Graves' hyperthyroidism. CDR3 in DNA: TGTGCCAGCAGCTTAGCGTTAGGGGAATTGAGGTACGAGCAGTACCTC. Encoded protein: CASSLALGELRYEQYL.